These 10 T cell receptor beta chains share one sample of origin, sequenced in a study of blood T cell repertoires in COVID-19. Profiled with immunoSEQ multiplex PCR; TCRdb holds only in-frame clones, not every one. Of 50,000 to 65,000 clones listed, 65% to 85% are singletons. The sequencing sample was made of peripheral blood. Receptors originate from a human donor in a cohort sampled during active COVID-19.

CDR3 residues: CASSQGRQGHTEAFF. The CDR3 DNA reads as TGTGCCAGCAGCCAAGGAAGACAGGGGCACACTGAAGCTTTCTTT. V and J are TRBV3-1 (or the pseudogene TRBV3-2) and TRBJ1-1; 8 positions match TRBD1. Germline V lookup: CDR1 LGHDT, CDR2 YNNKEL (reference sequence). The CDR3 covers 15 residues. V shed 1 base, J shed 3 bases, and the junction held 4 bases outside the gene matches.

This chain joins TRBV10-3 and TRBJ2-3, with 7 bases identical to TRBD1. The CDR3 consists of 12 residues. With 9 bases clipped from V and 2 bases from J, the junction kept 2 bases outside the gene matches. Germline V lookup: CDR1 ENHRY, CDR2 SYGVKD. CDR3 loop: CAIGQDTDTQYF. CDR3 sequence (DNA): TGTGCCATTGGACAGGACACAGATACGCAGTATTTT.

J is TRBJ2-1 and V is TRBV5-1; 8 positions agree with TRBD2. CDR1 and CDR2 from the germline V gene are SGHRS and YFSETQ. V dropped 4 bases and J dropped 6; count of bases not matched to a gene: 12. The CDR3 runs to 16 residues. This chain's CDR3 is CASSLMGNSGINEQFF. The DNA of the CDR3 is TGCGCCAGCAGCCTCATGGGCAATAGCGGGATCAATGAGCAGTTCTTC. The variable domain in full, completed from reference TRBV5-1 and TRBJ2-1, reads KAGVTQTPRYLIKTRGQQVTLSCSPISGHRSVSWYQQTPGQGLQFLFEYFSETQRNKGNFPGRFSGRQFSNSRSEMNVSTLELGDSALYLCASSLMGNSGINEQFFGPGTRLTVL.

This clone showed up just once. The chain uses TRBV5-1 and TRBJ1-2; TRBD1 aligns across 7 bases. The CDR3 contains 15 residues. Per germline, CDR1 SGHRS and CDR2 YFSETQ. V shed 0 bases and J 2 bases; nucleotides not matched to a gene: 4. The chain's CDR3 is CASSLGGTENYGYTF. CDR3 coding DNA: TGCGCCAGCAGCTTGGGGGGGACAGAAAACTATGGCTACACCTTC.

This chain uses TRBV5-4 with TRBJ2-7, with D unclear. The CDR3 extends over 14 amino acids. From germline, CDR1 is SGHNT and CDR2 YYREEE (reference sequence). Trimming took 4 bases from V and 5 from J, leaving 16 bases between them. CDR3 coding DNA: TGTGCCAGCAGCCCACGCGCGGCTCTGGACGAGCAGTACTTC. This codes for CASSPRAALDEQYF.

The rearrangement joins TRBV5-1 to TRBJ2-1; maybe TRBD2 (6 bases). Per germline, CDR1 SGHRS and CDR2 YFSETQ. Trimming removed 3 bases at V and 7 bases at J, with 11 bases between. The CDR3 has 13 residues. The CDR3 spells CASSSDGGNEQFF. In DNA form, the CDR3 reads TGCGCCAGCAGCTCGGACGGGGGAAATGAGCAGTTCTTC.

CDR3 loop: CASGLRASYEQYF. CDR3 in DNA: TGTGCCAGCGGCCTCAGGGCTTCCTACGAGCAGTACTTC. The chain uses TRBV6-6 and TRBJ2-7; TRBD1 is a possible D gene (5 bases). The CDR3 consists of 13 residues. Germline-derived CDR1 and CDR2 are MNHNY and SVGAGI (reference sequence). The V gene lost 8 bases and the J gene lost 1 base, with 12 bases spanning the gap.

The chain is built from TRBV5-1 and TRBJ1-1; TRBD1 agrees at 10 bases. Looked up from germline, CDR1 is SGHRS and CDR2 is YFSETQ. J was trimmed by 5 bases and V by 7 bases; bases with no gene match: 8. The CDR3 contains 14 residues. The CDR3 spells CASQTGGARTEAFF. In nucleotides, the CDR3 is TGCGCCAGCCAGACAGGGGGCGCGAGAACTGAAGCTTTCTTT.

The V call is TRBV10-3, the J call TRBJ1-4; possibly TRBD1 for D (5 bases). V lost 0 bases to trimming and J lost 8 bases, with 13 bases between them. CDR3 size: 15 residues. The germline gives CDR1 ENHRY, CDR2 SYGVKD. The CDR3 reads CAISESRGMGEKLFF. DNA for the CDR3: TGTGCCATCAGTGAGTCTAGGGGTATGGGAGAAAAACTGTTTTTT.

This chain joins TRBV3-1 (or the pseudogene TRBV3-2) and TRBJ1-1; D unclear. The CDR3 runs 12 residues. Between the trimmed V and J ends, which lost 8 bases and 4 bases, there was a span of 11 bases. Per the germline V gene, CDR1 is LGHDT and CDR2 is YNNKEL (reference sequence). This CDR3 is CASRGGRTEAFF. The CDR3 DNA reads as TGTGCCAGCCGAGGAGGGCGCACTGAAGCTTTCTTT.